This paragraph covers one T cell receptor (beta chain) sequence. This sample is drawn from a study of blood T cell repertoires in COVID-19. This CDR3 has 15 residues. In germline, CDR1 is SGDLS, CDR2 YYNGEE. Trimming at V came to 0 bases and at J to 6 bases, leaving 6 bases not matched to a gene. Assay: immunoSEQ multiplex PCR; the TCRdb copy retains only in-frame clones and omits some. The sample consists of 150,000 or so clones, around three quarters of them appearing once. Sequencing was carried out using peripheral blood. The J gene is TRBJ2-1, the V gene TRBV9; TRBD1 matches at 7 bases. The TCR originated in a man older than 75 with acute or convalescent COVID-19. The CDR3: CASSVEGATINEQFF. As DNA, the CDR3 is TGTGCCAGCAGCGTAGAGGGGGCGACTATCAATGAGCAGTTCTTC. The complete variable domain, with remaining parts taken from reference TRBV9 and TRBJ2-1, reads DSGVTQTPKHLITATGQRVTLRCSPRSGDLSVYWYQQSLDQGLQFLIQYYNGEERAKGNILERFSAQQFPDLHSELNLSSLELGDSALYFCASSVEGATINEQFFGPGTRLTVL.